Each of the 30 T cell receptor beta chains below was sequenced from the same sample in a study of CD8 T cells in Susac syndrome. RNA amounts of roughly 0.45 to 1 ug underwent reverse transcription with random hexamers. TCRdb re-analysed the immunoSEQ multiplex PCR reads in MiXCR, keeping a single row per CDR3 protein. The repertoire holds fewer than 300,000 distinct CDR3 sequences, with 85% as singletons. Sequenced: CD8+ T cells from PBMCs. All receptors derive from a human donor with multiple sclerosis.

This sequence joins TRBV24-1 and TRBJ1-1; TRBD1 matches 7 bases. J gave up 8 bases and V 2 bases, and 13 bases lay outside the gene matches. CDR1 KGHDR and CDR2 SFDVKD come from the germline V gene. This CDR3 has 16 amino acids. CDR3 coding DNA: TGTGCCACCAGTGATTCCCAGGAGGAGGGGGCGACAGAAGCTTTCTTT. It yields the protein CATSDSQEEGATEAFF.

This chain connects TRBV16 to TRBJ2-7, with D possibly called TRBD1 or TRBD2 (5 bases each). Germline CDR1 is KGHSY and CDR2 is FQNENV. Trimming removed 4 bases from V and 1 base from J, with 14 bases in between. The CDR3 sequence is 15 residues long. The CDR3 sequence: CASSPPGAASYEQYF. CDR3 DNA sequence: TGTGCCAGCAGCCCACCCGGGGCAGCTTCCTACGAGCAGTACTTC.

This chain connects TRBV24-1 to TRBJ2-3; D ambiguous. CDR1 is KGHDR, CDR2 SFDVKD, per germline. V shed 2 bases and J shed 0 bases, with 17 bases lying between them. The CDR3 spans 18 residues. This CDR3 is CATSDSFEPSPSTDTQYF. Here the CDR3 DNA reads TGTGCCACCAGTGATTCTTTCGAGCCGTCTCCCAGCACAGATACGCAGTATTTT.

The chain joins TRBV19 to TRBJ2-7, with D perhaps matching TRBD1 or TRBD2 (5 bases each). The CDR3 runs 16 residues. Germline values: CDR1 LNHDA, CDR2 SQIVND (reference sequence). Trimming shortened V by 4 bases and J by 2 bases, and 18 bases separated the two germline ends. DNA for the CDR3: TGTGCCAGTAGTAGGCTCCGGGACGGTCCCCCCTACGAGCAGTACTTC. It is translated as CASSRLRDGPPYEQYF.

The V gene is TRBV19, the J gene TRBJ1-5; 10 nucleotides match TRBD1. Germline assignment: CDR1 LNHDA and CDR2 SQIVND (reference sequence). The CDR3 is 14 residues long. J was trimmed by 5 bases and V by 8 bases; bases with no gene match: 6. CDR3 nucleotides: TGTGCCAGTGTGGTCGGGACAGGGGATCAGCCCCAGCATTTT. It encodes CASVVGTGDQPQHF.

V gene TRBV28 combines with J gene TRBJ1-1; D is perhaps TRBD1 (5 bases). V lost 7 bases to trimming and J lost 0 bases, with 21 bases between them. Germline V gene lookup returns CDR1 MDHEN and CDR2 SYDVKM. The CDR3 length is 17 residues. The DNA for the CDR3 is TGTGCCAGCAACCCTCTACTTCTGACAGTGATGAACACTGAAGCTTTCTTT. Translated: CASNPLLLTVMNTEAFF.

This clonotype was counted between two and nine times. The gene calls are TRBV9 and TRBJ2-7; TRBD2 matches 13 bases. CDR3 length: 15 amino acids. J gave up 9 bases and V 3 bases, and 9 bases lay outside the gene matches. Germline CDR1 is SGDLS and CDR2 is YYNGEE. The CDR3 DNA follows: TGTGCCAGCAGCGCTGGGACTAGCGGGGTCACCTCGCAGTACTTC. Protein: CASSAGTSGVTSQYF.

The genes are TRBV12-5 and TRBJ2-1; no definite D call. CDR3 length: 13 residues. Trimming took off 2 bases at V and 9 bases at J, with 11 bases between the two ends. Germline CDR1 LGHNT, CDR2 FRNRAP. CDR3 sequence (DNA): TGTGCTAGTGGTTTGCCCCCCCCGGGTGAGCAGTTCTTC. The encoded protein is CASGLPPPGEQFF. Complete variable domain (other parts from reference TRBV12-5 and TRBJ2-1): DARVTQTPRHKVTEMGQEVTMRCQPILGHNTVFWYRQTMMQGLELLAYFRNRAPLDDSGMPKDRFSAEMPDATLATLKIQPSEPRDSAVYFCASGLPPPGEQFFGPGTRLTVL.

The chain has TRBV2 and TRBJ2-5; 9 bases fit TRBD2. The V and J ends lost 6 bases and 5 bases, in that order; junction bases with no gene match: 13. This CDR3 has 16 amino acids. Per the germline V gene, CDR1 is SNHLY and CDR2 is FYNNEI. CDR3 in amino acids: CASRDTGTSSWETQYF. The CDR3 nucleotides read TGTGCCAGCAGGGATACCGGGACTAGCTCCTGGGAGACCCAGTACTTC.

This chain connects TRBV10-3 to TRBJ2-3; 8 nucleotides agree with TRBD1. The CDR3 loop spans 14 amino acids. The V and J ends lost 10 bases and 1 base, in that order; junction bases with no gene match: 7. CDR1 is ENHRY, CDR2 SYGVKD, per germline. The CDR3: CATASTGGTDTQYF. The CDR3 DNA follows: TGTGCCACTGCCTCGACAGGGGGCACAGATACGCAGTATTTT.

The chain carries TRBV9 and TRBJ2-1; 14 bases fit TRBD2. Germline assignment: CDR1 SGDLS and CDR2 YYNGEE. Losses at the gene ends were 4 bases for V and 5 bases for J; bases not matched to a gene: 5. The CDR3 consists of 16 residues. The CDR3 loop is CASSFSTSGRDNEQFF. CDR3 nucleotides: TGTGCCAGCAGCTTCTCGACTAGCGGGAGGGACAATGAGCAGTTCTTC.

The rearrangement links TRBV12-3 or TRBV12-4 to TRBJ1-5, with TRBD1 as a possible D gene (5 bases). Trimming took off 6 bases at V and 2 bases at J, with 14 bases between the two ends. This CDR3 has 15 amino acids. CDR3 region: CASSKNRLGNQPQHF. The CDR3 region has the DNA TGTGCCAGCAGCAAAAACAGGTTGGGCAATCAGCCCCAGCATTTT.

This chain uses TRBV25-1 with TRBJ2-7; D is unclear. The V gene lost 2 bases and the J gene lost 6 bases, with 14 bases spanning the gap. Germline V gene sequence: CDR1 MGHDK, CDR2 SYGVNS. This CDR3 has 14 amino acids. CDR3 loop: CASSEGSYLGEQYF. CDR3 bases: TGTGCCAGCAGTGAAGGGTCCTATTTGGGCGAGCAGTACTTC.

This chain connects TRBV7-6 to TRBJ2-1, with 8 bases aligning to TRBD2. CDR1 SGHVS and CDR2 FNYEAQ come from the germline V gene. Unmatched junction bases numbered 15, after V lost 5 bases and J lost 0 bases. This CDR3 is built from 19 residues. DNA for the CDR3: TGTGCCAGCAGCCATCCCGGGGGGGACACCCCGAGCTCCTACAATGAGCAGTTCTTC. Amino acids: CASSHPGGDTPSSYNEQFF.

In this sample, this clonotype turned up once. V and J are TRBV7-6 and TRBJ2-1, with D uncertain. Trimming took 1 base from V and 8 from J, leaving 12 bases between them. The CDR3 length is 14 residues. CDR1 and CDR2 from the germline V gene are SGHVS and FNYEAQ. CDR3 region: CASSLEKALDEQFF. CDR3 DNA: TGTGCCAGCAGCTTAGAAAAGGCCCTGGATGAGCAGTTCTTC.

J is TRBJ1-1 and V is TRBV20-1; D possibly corresponds to TRBD1 (6 bases). V lost 3 bases, J lost 3 bases, and 11 bases lay in between. Germline V gene lookup returns CDR1 DFQATT and CDR2 SNEGSKA (reference sequence). CDR3 size: 13 residues. The DNA for the CDR3 is TGCAGTGCTAGTAACAGGGCTCACACTGAAGCTTTCTTT. This gives the protein CSASNRAHTEAFF.

CDR3 in amino acids: CASSIGPTGLSTGELFF. As DNA, the CDR3 is TGTGCCAGTAGTATAGGCCCGACCGGACTTTCCACCGGGGAGCTGTTTTTT. The V and J genes are TRBV19 and TRBJ2-2; perhaps TRBD2 as D (5 bases). The CDR3 contains 17 residues. From germline, CDR1 is LNHDA and CDR2 SQIVND (reference sequence). The V gene lost 1 base and the J gene lost 4 bases, with 16 bases spanning the gap. Full variable domain (rest looked up from reference TRBV19 and TRBJ2-2): DGGITQSPKYLFRKEGQNVTLSCEQNLNHDAMYWYRQDPGQGLRLIYYSQIVNDFQKGDIAEGYSVSREKKESFPLTVTSAQKNPTAFYLCASSIGPTGLSTGELFFGEGSRLTVL.

The genes are TRBV27 and TRBJ2-3, with D possibly being TRBD2 (6 bases). The CDR3 length is 15 residues. V gave up 5 bases and J gave up 0 bases, with 12 bases separating them. Germline V lookup: CDR1 MNHEY, CDR2 SMNVEV (reference sequence). CDR3 sequence reads: CASSGSGSSTDTQYF. The CDR3 nucleotides are TGTGCCAGCAGTGGTAGCGGTTCTAGCACAGATACGCAGTATTTT.

J is TRBJ2-4 and V is TRBV2, with D perhaps being TRBD1 or TRBD2 (7 bases each). Germline-derived CDR1 and CDR2 are SNHLY and FYNNEI. V shed 6 bases and J shed 1 base, with 16 bases lying between them. CDR3 length: 16 residues. In nucleotides, the CDR3 is TGTGCCAGCAGGAGGGGGCGGGAGTTTGCCAAAAACATTCAGTACTTC. Translated: CASRRGREFAKNIQYF.

The chain couples TRBV9 to TRBJ2-2, with a possible D match to TRBD2 (5 bases). V lost 4 bases to trimming and J lost 6 bases, with 13 bases between them. Germline assignment: CDR1 SGDLS and CDR2 YYNGEE. The CDR3 runs 14 residues. The CDR3 DNA follows: TGTGCCAGCAGCCCCTGGCGGGTCGCCGGGGAGCTGTTTTTT. This translates into CASSPWRVAGELFF.

Worth noting for this clonotype: One junction end disagrees with the germline gene, perhaps due to a read error. The V call is TRBV7-9, the J call TRBJ2-7, with D unresolved. In germline, CDR1 is SEHNR, CDR2 FQNEAQ (reference sequence). The CDR3 is made up of 12 amino acids. This chain's CDR3 is CASRQQNYEQYF. The DNA for the CDR3 is TGTGCCAGCAGGCAACAGAACTACGAGCAGTATTTC.

The chain carries TRBV5-5 and TRBJ2-1, with a possible D match to TRBD2 (5 bases). The CDR3 runs 16 residues. Germline V gives CDR1 SGHKS, CDR2 YYEKEE (reference sequence). The V end lost 3 bases, the J end lost 4 bases, and 17 bases lay between the germline ends. CDR3 sequence: CASSYAARDPYNEQFF. The CDR3, as DNA: TGTGCCAGCAGCTATGCGGCACGGGATCCTTACAATGAGCAGTTCTTC.

The gene calls are TRBV10-3 and TRBJ2-1; maybe TRBD2 (6 bases). The germline gives CDR1 ENHRY, CDR2 SYGVKD. V gave up 7 bases and J gave up 12 bases, with 16 bases separating them. This CDR3 has 12 amino acids. The CDR3 sequence is CAINSGDGGQFF. The CDR3 DNA reads as TGTGCCATCAATAGCGGCGACGGGGGGCAGTTCTTC.

The chain has TRBV28 and TRBJ2-1, with 10 bases matching TRBD2. Trimming removed 5 bases from V and 5 bases from J; junction bases left unmatched: 9. This CDR3 region has 16 residues. CDR1 MDHEN and CDR2 SYDVKM come from the germline V gene. CDR3 nucleotide sequence: TGTGCCAGCAGTCCCCGGACTAGCGGAAAGAACAATGAGCAGTTCTTC. Encoded protein: CASSPRTSGKNNEQFF.

The chain has TRBV7-2 and TRBJ2-1, with a possible D match to TRBD1 (6 bases). The V gene's germline CDR1 is SGHTA and CDR2 FQGNSA. Trimming took 7 bases from V and 0 from J, leaving 13 bases between them. The CDR3 loop spans 15 amino acids. The CDR3, as DNA: TGTGCCAGCATGCCGGGACACGCCTCCTACAATGAGCAGTTCTTC. It yields the protein CASMPGHASYNEQFF.

The chain employs TRBV27 and TRBJ2-3, with a weak D call TRBD2 (6 bases). The CDR3 is 17 residues long. V was pared by 3 bases and J by 2 bases, with 18 bases between. CDR1 MNHEY and CDR2 SMNVEV come from the germline V gene (reference sequence). Here the CDR3 reads CASSLRRREVPTDTQYF. As DNA, the CDR3 is TGTGCCAGCAGTTTGAGGAGGAGGGAGGTCCCCACAGATACGCAGTATTTT.

V gene TRBV7-6 combines with J gene TRBJ2-1; D not resolved. V was pared by 2 bases and J by 0 bases, with 14 bases between. The CDR3 totals 17 residues. The germline V gene encodes CDR1 SGHVS and CDR2 FNYEAQ. Here the CDR3 reads CASSLKVQPSSYNEQFF. The CDR3 nucleotides are TGTGCCAGCAGCTTAAAAGTTCAGCCGAGCTCCTACAATGAGCAGTTCTTC.

CDR3 DNA: TGTGCCAGCAGCCCCGGACAACACAATGAGCAGTTCTTC. Its translation is CASSPGQHNEQFF. The chain joins TRBV13 to TRBJ2-1; tentative D call: TRBD1 (5 bases). Germline-derived CDR1 and CDR2 are PRHDT and FYEKMQ (reference sequence). The CDR3 length is 13 residues. Trimming removed 5 bases at V and 5 bases at J, with 10 bases between.

This clonotype was counted only a few times. This chain connects TRBV2 to TRBJ1-4; no reliable D call. The V end was cut by 8 bases, the J end by 8 bases, with 9 bases between. Germline loops: CDR1 SNHLY, CDR2 FYNNEI. The CDR3 extends over 11 amino acids. DNA of the CDR3: TGTGCCAGCTTCGGCGGAGAAAAACTGTTTTTT. It yields the protein CASFGGEKLFF. The full variable domain, in which reference TRBV2 and TRBJ1-4 provide the parts outside the CDR3, is EPEVTQTPSHQVTQMGQEVILRCVPISNHLYFYWYRQILGQKVEFLVSFYNNEISEKSEIFDDQFSVERPDGSNFTLKIRSTKLEDSAMYFCASFGGEKLFFGSGTQLSVL.

This clonotype was observed once. The chain combines TRBV29-1 with TRBJ2-1, with TRBD2 matching over 10 bases. The CDR3 runs to 16 residues. V dropped 1 base and J dropped 0; count of bases not matched to a gene: 3. The germline CDR1 and CDR2 sequences are SQVTM and ANQGSEA. The CDR3 coding sequence is TGCAGCGTTGAAGGGGCTAGCGGGAGCTCCTACAATGAGCAGTTCTTC. This gives the protein CSVEGASGSSYNEQFF.